The clone carrying this T cell receptor (beta chain) was seen only a few times. Its target is unknown. One entry per CDR3 protein results from TCRdb running MiXCR on the reads. The sample holds 150,000 to 200,000 distinct CDR3 sequences, approximately 19% seen once. This sample was included in a study of T cell repertoires in cytomegalovirus infection. About the research overall: Public TCR beta signature analysis indicated the presence of both CMV infection and matching HLA type. Points from the study as a whole: The study found HLA-C-restricted CMV-specific TCR beta clonotypes dominating the ex vivo response. CMV carriers having the relevant HLA were flagged by cumulative public TCR beta family frequency.

Germline trimming cut 5 bases from V and 4 bases from J; bases unmatched to any gene: 16. The V gene's germline CDR1 is SGHDN and CDR2 FVKESK. This CDR3 comprises 19 residues. Sequencing was performed on PBMCs. The chain joins TRBV14 to TRBJ2-3, with 12 bases that match TRBD2. The receptor comes from a human donor in good health (CMV status not recorded). Some clones in this sample may be carry-over from other donors' samples. The CDR3 DNA sequence: TGTGCCAGCAGCTTCGGACTAGCGGGGCGCAATCGAGTCTCAGATACGCAGTATTTT. It specifies CASSFGLAGRNRVSDTQYF.